This T cell receptor (beta chain) was sequenced during a study of technical replicates of blood from a handful of donors (dated by TCRdb to 2015 to 2018). V is pruned by 5 bases and J by 4 bases, leaving 17 bases of the junction without a gene match. The germline V gene supplies CDR1 SGHRS and CDR2 YFSETQ. The CDR3, from cysteine to phenylalanine, totals 19 residues. The sequence is cut down to CDR3 DNA, 57 bases in frame from base 1. A single count supports this clone. No cognate antigen has been identified for it. No base quality information exists; no much larger clone differs at one position. The library was obtained by the immunoSEQ multiplex PCR assay. TCRdb took over this immuneACCESS table, retaining in-frame rearrangements with V and J assigned. Such tables are incomplete; in checked studies, under half of the missing clones stem from an unresolved V gene, and the remainder is unexplained. This sample lists some 47,000 clones; 90% to 95% were detected once. The ten most abundant clones make up 3.5% to 4.5% of the sample.

This clonotype was obtained from a human donor in good health. Some clones in this sample may be carry-over from other donors' samples. Specimen: PBMCs. The chain is encoded by TRBV5-1 joined to TRBJ2-2; a stretch of 10 junction bases matches TRBD2. The sequenced DNA is TGCGCCAGCAGACCCCCTTCGGCTAGCGGGAGAGGTGGCACCGGGGAGCTGTTTTTT. It specifies CASRPPSASGRGGTGELFF.